Described below is a single TCR beta chain sequence and its context. The protocol was immunoSEQ multiplex PCR, while the TCRdb copy is restricted to in-frame clones and leaves out a portion. The table records approximately 62,000 clones, almost 95% of them present only once. This entry is derived from a study of OX40 agonist ivuxolimab in advanced cancers. V dropped 4 bases and J dropped 3 bases, with 11 bases sitting between them. Germline values: CDR1 SGHDT, CDR2 YYEEEE. The CDR3 is 14 residues long. V and J are TRBV5-6 and TRBJ1-3; D not certain. Sequencing used CD4+ or CD8+ T cells sorted from blood, obtained in a trial of the OX40 agonist ivuxolimab. This TCR was sampled from an adult with an advanced solid tumor such as melanoma, head and neck, liver or kidney cancer. The CDR3 bases are TGTGCCAGCAGCGAAGGGTTGAGTGGAAACACCATATATTTT. Protein: CASSEGLSGNTIYF.